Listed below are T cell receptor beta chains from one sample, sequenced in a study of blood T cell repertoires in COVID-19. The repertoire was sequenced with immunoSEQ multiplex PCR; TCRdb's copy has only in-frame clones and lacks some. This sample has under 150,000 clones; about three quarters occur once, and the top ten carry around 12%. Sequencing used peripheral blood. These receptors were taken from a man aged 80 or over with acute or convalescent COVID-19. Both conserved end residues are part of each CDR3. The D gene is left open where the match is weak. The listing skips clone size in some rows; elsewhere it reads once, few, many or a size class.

TGTGCCAGCAGCCAAGGTCCGACTTTCTCTGGAAACACCATATATTTT | CASSQGPTFSGNTIYF | . | . | TRBJ1-3 | TRBV3-1/TRBV3-2
TGTGCCAGCAGTTACCCCCGGCTAGCGGGGTTAGAGACCCAGTACTTC | CASSYPRLAGLETQYF | TRBD2 | . | TRBJ2-5 | TRBV6-2/TRBV6-3
TGTGCCAGCAGCCAAGATAGCCTCTCCTACGAGCAGTACTTC | CASSQDSLSYEQYF | . | few | TRBJ2-7 | TRBV3-1/TRBV3-2
TGTGCCAGCAGTCTATCGAGTTTTTCACCCCTCCACTTT | CASSLSSFSPLHF | . | once | TRBJ1-6 | TRBV12-3/TRBV12-4
TGTGCCAGCAGCCAAGTACCAGCGGGGATCCGGGAGACCCAGTACTTC | CASSQVPAGIRETQYF | TRBD2 | . | TRBJ2-5 | TRBV3-1/TRBV3-2
TGTGCCAGCTCACCGGGGCAGAATCAGCCCCAGCATTTT | CASSPGQNQPQHF | . | . | TRBJ1-5 | TRBV18
TGTGCCAGCAGTTACCCCCGGTGGGAGGGCAATCAGCCCCAGCATTTT | CASSYPRWEGNQPQHF | . | few | TRBJ1-5 | TRBV6-2/TRBV6-3
TGTGCCAGCAGCCCAATAAAAGGACTAGAGCAGTTCTTC | CASSPIKGLEQFF | . | few | TRBJ2-1 | TRBV3-1/TRBV3-2
TGTGCCAGCCTCGCCCGGACAGGGGTTGGCTACACCTTC | CASLARTGVGYTF | TRBD1 | . | TRBJ1-2 | TRBV7-9
TGTGCCAGCAGTTCATACTCAGGGGGCGCAGATACGCAGTATTTT | CASSSYSGGADTQYF | TRBD1 | . | TRBJ2-3 | TRBV7-2
TGTGCCAGCAGCGTCAATACAGAGTCTTATGGCTACACCTTC | CASSVNTESYGYTF | . | . | TRBJ1-2 | TRBV9
TGTGCCAGCAGTGTGGGGGGGTCGTTGGAGGGCTACACCTTC | CASSVGGSLEGYTF | . | many | TRBJ1-2 | TRBV2
TGCAGCGTTGAAGCGGGGGGGGCCACAGATACGCAGTATTTT | CSVEAGGATDTQYF | TRBD2 | . | TRBJ2-3 | TRBV29-1
TGCGCCAGCAGCTTGGCCCGAGGGGGGGCCCGAGACACTGAAGCTTTCTTT | CASSLARGGARDTEAFF | . | . | TRBJ1-1 | TRBV5-1
TGTGCCATCAGAACTAGCGGGGCCGGCGAGCAGTTCTTC | CAIRTSGAGEQFF | TRBD2 | few | TRBJ2-1 | TRBV10-3
TGTGCCAGCCGCGCGAGGTATGAGCAGTTCTTC | CASRARYEQFF | . | . | TRBJ2-1 | TRBV6-5
TGTGCCAGCAGCTCCCAGGGAACTAATGAAAAACTGTTTTTT | CASSSQGTNEKLFF | . | . | TRBJ1-4 | TRBV6-6
TGTGCCAGCAGCTTAGTGAACAGGGGGCGGGAGACCCAGTACTTC | CASSLVNRGRETQYF | TRBD1 | . | TRBJ2-5 | TRBV7-9
TGCGCCAGCAGCCAAGACGGACAGGGGGCCTACAATGAGCAGTTCTTC | CASSQDGQGAYNEQFF | TRBD1 | . | TRBJ2-1 | TRBV4-3
TGTGCCAGCAGCAGCGGGAGGGTCACTGAAGCTTTCTTT | CASSSGRVTEAFF | . | few | TRBJ1-1 | TRBV7-2
TGTGCCAGCTCCGGGAAGAGGGAATGGGGCACTGAAGCTTTCTTT | CASSGKREWGTEAFF | . | . | TRBJ1-1 | TRBV18
TGCGCCAGCAGCCAAGTGGGTTCAGGGCCTGGGGGCAATCAGCCCCAGCATTTT | CASSQVGSGPGGNQPQHF | . | . | TRBJ1-5 | TRBV4-1
TGTGCCAGCAGCCAAGAATGGGGCAGGCTTAGCTATGGCTACACCTTC | CASSQEWGRLSYGYTF | . | . | TRBJ1-2 | TRBV3-1/TRBV3-2
TGTGCCAGCTCACCACCGAACAGGGGAAGGCCCACAGATACGCAGTATTTT | CASSPPNRGRPTDTQYF | TRBD1 | . | TRBJ2-3 | TRBV18
TGCGCCAGCAGCCCCTTTCTGGGACAGCTGGGCAATCAGCCCCAGCATTTT | CASSPFLGQLGNQPQHF | TRBD1 | . | TRBJ1-5 | TRBV4-1
TGTGCCAGTAGTATATCGGGACTAGCGGGGAAGACAGATACGCAGTATTTT | CASSISGLAGKTDTQYF | TRBD2 | . | TRBJ2-3 | TRBV19
TGTGCCAGCAGCCTTCAGGGGGGCAATCAGCCCCAGCATTTT | CASSLQGGNQPQHF | TRBD1 | . | TRBJ1-5 | TRBV7-2
TGTGCCAGCAGCTTAGGCAGGGTAGGAACCGGGGAGCTGTTTTTT | CASSLGRVGTGELFF | . | once | TRBJ2-2 | TRBV7-2
TGTGCCAGCAGCAGGACTAGTCCCGGGGAGCTGTTTTTT | CASSRTSPGELFF | TRBD2 | . | TRBJ2-2 | TRBV2
TGTGCCAGCAGCTCGTATAGCGGGAATCAGCCCCAGCATTTT | CASSSYSGNQPQHF | . | . | TRBJ1-5 | TRBV5-5
TGTGCCAGCAGCTTAGTTCCCGGGGGGGGGTTCTATGAGCAGTTCTTC | CASSLVPGGGFYEQFF | TRBD2 | . | TRBJ2-1 | TRBV7-8
TGTGCCAGCAGCCCGGGGGTAGGGGAGCAGTTCTTC | CASSPGVGEQFF | . | . | TRBJ2-1 | TRBV9
TGTGCCAGCAGTGCCCCACAGGGAAGGACTGAAGCTTTCTTT | CASSAPQGRTEAFF | . | . | TRBJ1-1 | TRBV6-6